One and the same sample provided the 18 T cell receptor beta chains below, sequenced in a study of blood T cell repertoires in COVID-19 (dated by TCRdb to about 2020). The library came from the immunoSEQ multiplex PCR assay. As stored in TCRdb, this immuneACCESS dataset retains in-frame rearrangements with V and J assigned. A fraction of the clones does not appear; measured against another copy, unresolved V genes explain less than half of the discrepancy, and the remainder lacks a known reason. This sample lists 140,000 or so clones; about 90% were detected once. The top ten hold roughly 1.5% of the sample. Specimen: peripheral blood. The receptors were gathered from a woman aged 50 to 60 with acute or convalescent COVID-19.

The chain combines TRBV4-1 with TRBJ2-2; 7 bases are a match to TRBD2. After removal of 2 bases from V and 8 bases from J, the junction contained 5 bases not matched to a gene. The CDR3 loop spans 14 amino acids. Germline CDR1 is MGHRA and CDR2 is YSYEKL. The CDR3 coding sequence is TGCGCCAGCAGCCAAAGGGAGGGTTCTGGGGAGCTGTTTTTT. Protein: CASSQREGSGELFF.

V gene TRBV4-1 combines with J gene TRBJ1-4; 10 bases align to TRBD1. Germline CDR1 and CDR2: MGHRA and YSYEKL. This CDR3 has 15 amino acids. The V gene end was trimmed by 0 bases and the J gene end by 8 bases; junction bases not matched to a gene: 3. This chain's CDR3 is CASSQEGQGWEKLFF. The CDR3 bases are TGCGCCAGCAGCCAAGAGGGACAGGGGTGGGAAAAACTGTTTTTT.

As concerns this clone: Compared with germline, one end of the junction differs, possibly owing to a read error. V is TRBV28 and J is TRBJ2-7; 7 bases agree with TRBD1. This CDR3 comprises 16 residues. The V gene's germline CDR1 is MDHEN and CDR2 SYDVKM. CDR3 sequence: CAGSFPPGQVWDEQYF. DNA of the CDR3: TGTGCCGGCAGTTTTCCCCCCGGACAGGTGTGGGACGAGCAGTACTTC.

J is TRBJ2-7 and V is TRBV7-6; 8 nucleotides line up with TRBD1. The CDR3 loop spans 19 amino acids. Germline loops: CDR1 SGHVS, CDR2 FNYEAQ. J gave up 4 bases and V 2 bases, and 19 bases lay outside the gene matches. In DNA, the CDR3 is TGTGCCAGCAGCTTAAAGGGGACAGGTATCAATCGGGTCTCTTACGAGCAGTACTTC. It encodes CASSLKGTGINRVSYEQYF.

In its sample, this clone was seen a few times. The chain has TRBV6-4 and TRBJ1-4; 11 bases agree with TRBD1. V lost 6 bases and J lost 8; bases outside the gene matches: 2. CDR3 length: 13 amino acids. Germline V gene lookup returns CDR1 MRHNA and CDR2 SNTAGT. The CDR3 sequence is CASSRDRGEKLFF. In nucleotides, the CDR3 is TGTGCCAGCAGCAGGGACAGGGGGGAAAAACTGTTTTTT.

CDR3 residues: CASSQQAPTPFTGTGSAGELFF. The CDR3 DNA is TGTGCCAGCAGCCAACAAGCCCCCACTCCATTCACCGGGACAGGGTCCGCCGGGGAGCTGTTTTTT. This sequence joins TRBV4-2 and TRBJ2-2, with 9 bases lining up with TRBD1. The V gene end was trimmed by 2 bases and the J gene end by 6 bases; junction bases not matched to a gene: 25. From germline, CDR1 is LGHNA and CDR2 YNFKEQ. This CDR3 is built from 22 residues.

This chain uses TRBV12-3 or TRBV12-4 with TRBJ2-4; perhaps TRBD2 as D (6 bases). V was pared by 6 bases and J by 9 bases, with 15 bases between. CDR3 length: 13 residues. The CDR3 loop reads CASRVGGWGIQYF. Here the CDR3 DNA reads TGTGCCAGCAGGGTCGGGGGTTGGGGCATTCAGTACTTC.

CDR3 region: CASSQQNRGTEAFF. The CDR3, as DNA: TGCGCCAGCAGCCAACAGAATCGGGGCACTGAAGCTTTCTTT. This rearrangement joins TRBV4-1 to TRBJ1-1; D remains unclear. The CDR3 covers 14 residues. V was cut by 2 bases and J by 4 bases, with 11 bases left in between. Germline V gene data show CDR1 as MGHRA and CDR2 as YSYEKL.

V is TRBV7-3 and J is TRBJ1-1; D possibly corresponds to TRBD1 (6 bases). This CDR3 contains 13 residues. The V end was cut by 10 bases, the J end by 5 bases, with 17 bases between. The germline CDR1 and CDR2 sequences are SGHTA and FQGTGA. CDR3 loop: CATQAWTATEAFF. The CDR3 DNA reads TGTGCCACCCAAGCATGGACAGCAACTGAAGCTTTCTTT.

The chain joins TRBV6-5 to TRBJ1-4, with D possibly being TRBD1 (6 bases). V was clipped by 7 bases and J by 0 bases, with 12 bases between them. This CDR3 has 15 residues. CDR1 is MNHEY, CDR2 SVGAGI, per germline. The CDR3: CASNRQDATNEKLFF. Here the CDR3 DNA reads TGTGCCAGCAACCGACAGGACGCAACTAATGAAAAACTGTTTTTT.

The chain joins TRBV7-5 to TRBJ1-2; the table's D call, TRBD1, was not checked against the DNA. TRBV7-5 is annotated as a pseudogene. The CDR3 contains 14 residues. The CDR3 DNA reads TGTGCCAGAAGCTTAGGTAGGGACAGGGAAGGCTACACCTTC. Its translation: CARSLGRDREGYTF.

This clone was detected once. The junction differs from germline at one of its ends, possibly a read error. The V call is TRBV7-7, the J call TRBJ1-2, with D possibly TRBD1 on 6 matching bases. This CDR3 has 18 amino acids. Germline V gene sequence: CDR1 SSHAT, CDR2 FNYEAQ (reference sequence). The CDR3 DNA is TGTGCTAGCAGTGGTTTAAGGTCAACGCGGGGGCGATACGTTGGCTACACCTTC. Encoded protein: CASSGLRSTRGRYVGYTF.

With respect to this clone: The sample contains more than one DNA sequence encoding this CDR3. CDR3 in DNA: TGCGCCAGCAGCTTGGTTGGACAGGACACTGAAGCTTTCTTT. Its protein is CASSLVGQDTEAFF. This chain connects TRBV5-1 to TRBJ1-1; 7 bases map to TRBD1. The V gene end was trimmed by 0 bases and the J gene end by 3 bases; junction bases not matched to a gene: 2. Looked up from germline, CDR1 is SGHRS and CDR2 is YFSETQ. This CDR3 contains 14 residues.

This clone was seen only a few times. The J gene is TRBJ1-3, the V gene TRBV2, with a possible D match to TRBD1 (6 bases). V dropped 7 bases and J dropped 4 bases, with 14 bases sitting between them. Germline values: CDR1 SNHLY, CDR2 FYNNEI. This CDR3 has 14 residues. The chain's CDR3 is CASKSTGPGNTIYF. CDR3 DNA sequence: TGTGCCAGCAAATCGACAGGACCCGGAAACACCATATATTTT.

V is TRBV5-6 and J is TRBJ2-7; tentatively, D is TRBD1 (7 bases). V lost 7 bases and J 6 bases, leaving 17 bases between the germline ends. Germline lookup yields CDR1 SGHDT and CDR2 YYEEEE. The CDR3 sequence is 13 residues long. The CDR3 coding sequence is TGTGCCAGCCACGGCGGAGGGGGCGGCGAGCAGTACTTC. As protein: CASHGGGGGEQYF.

The V call is TRBV19, the J call TRBJ2-3; D gene uncertain. Trimming took 4 bases from V and 6 from J, leaving 17 bases between them. CDR3 length: 15 amino acids. CDR1 is LNHDA, CDR2 SQIVND, per germline (reference sequence). In nucleotides, the CDR3 is TGTGCCAGTAGTAGTCAGGCCCCATTAGTGGATACGCAGTATTTT. Translating it yields CASSSQAPLVDTQYF.

V usage is TRBV2 and J usage is TRBJ1-6; possibly TRBD1 for D (6 bases). V was trimmed by 1 base and J by 6 bases, leaving 7 bases between them. Germline V gene sequence: CDR1 SNHLY, CDR2 FYNNEI. CDR3 length: 14 amino acids. The CDR3 protein is CASSEGTANSPLHF. As DNA, the CDR3 is TGTGCCAGCAGTGAAGGGACAGCTAATTCACCCCTCCACTTT. Full variable domain (rest looked up from reference TRBV2 and TRBJ1-6): EPEVTQTPSHQVTQMGQEVILRCVPISNHLYFYWYRQILGQKVEFLVSFYNNEISEKSEIFDDQFSVERPDGSNFTLKIRSTKLEDSAMYFCASSEGTANSPLHFGNGTRLTVT.

This clone was detected only a few times. This chain connects TRBV27 to TRBJ2-7; 9 positions match TRBD1. V gave up 0 bases and J gave up 6 bases; unmatched junction bases: 9. CDR3 length: 16 amino acids. The germline CDR1 and CDR2 sequences are MNHEY and SMNVEV (reference sequence). This CDR3 reads CASSLSAPGQGFEQYF. CDR3 nucleotides: TGTGCCAGCAGTTTATCTGCCCCGGGACAGGGTTTCGAGCAGTACTTC.